The 27 T cell receptor beta chains in this list originate from one sample, sequenced in a study of T cell responses to AZD1222 COVID-19 vaccine (dated by TCRdb to the early 2020s). The time point tag for this specimen amounts to: baseline before first vaccination. Library generation was performed with the immunoSEQ multiplex PCR assay. TCRdb took over this immuneACCESS table, retaining in-frame rearrangements with V and J assigned. Such tables are incomplete; in checked studies, under half of the missing clones stem from an unresolved V gene, and the remainder is unexplained. In this sample the table shows 100,000 to 150,000 clones, roughly 90% of which occur a single time. The ten top clones hold 1.5% to 1.8% of the sample. The sequencing here drew on peripheral blood, taken on day 0 of AZD1222 vaccination. Receptors were obtained from an adult in good health.

V and J are TRBV19 and TRBJ1-1; D is ambiguous. V was clipped by 5 bases and J by 4 bases, with 14 bases between them. This CDR3 has 14 amino acids. The germline gives CDR1 LNHDA, CDR2 SQIVND (reference sequence). CDR3 protein: CASSAPGEVTEAFF. The CDR3 coding sequence is TGTGCCAGTAGTGCGCCCGGGGAGGTCACTGAAGCTTTCTTT.

The chain uses TRBV19 and TRBJ2-7, with D maybe TRBD1 (6 bases). CDR1 and CDR2 from the germline V gene are LNHDA and SQIVND (reference sequence). The CDR3 has 15 amino acids. Deletions cut 7 bases from V and 0 bases from J, with 16 bases between. The CDR3 sequence: CASTPGHSSSYEQYF. The CDR3 DNA follows: TGTGCCAGTACCCCGGGACACTCGAGCTCCTACGAGCAGTACTTC.

V and J are TRBV5-1 and TRBJ1-2, with 8 nucleotides matching TRBD1. V trimming: 5 bases; J trimming: 4 bases; junction bases outside the gene matches: 10. CDR1 is SGHRS and CDR2 is YFSETQ in the germline V gene. The CDR3 totals 15 residues. In DNA, the CDR3 is TGCGCCAGCAGTCCTGACAGGGGTATAGGCTATGGCTACACCTTC. Translated: CASSPDRGIGYGYTF.

The chain recombines TRBV7-3 with TRBJ2-1, with D tentatively TRBD2 (8 bases). Between the trimmed V and J ends, which lost 0 bases and 6 bases, there was a span of 18 bases. The CDR3 is 17 amino acids. Per germline, CDR1 SGHTA and CDR2 FQGTGA. The CDR3 sequence: CASSLTWDSGGVNEQFF. The CDR3 DNA reads TGTGCCAGCAGCTTAACGTGGGACAGCGGGGGAGTCAATGAGCAGTTCTTC.

This clone has more than one count but fewer than ten. The V call is TRBV6-5, the J call TRBJ1-3, with TRBD1 as a possible D gene (6 bases). Germline CDR1 and CDR2: MNHEY and SVGAGI. CDR3 length: 14 residues. The germline V and J ends were trimmed by 10 bases and 3 bases, with 16 bases remaining between them. The CDR3 reads CATASGGLGNTIYF. The CDR3 nucleotides are TGTGCCACCGCGTCGGGGGGGCTTGGAAACACCATATATTTT.

This clone has at least ten counts. V gene TRBV6-1 combines with J gene TRBJ1-4; possible D gene TRBD1, 5 bases. The germline V gene has CDR1 MNHNS and CDR2 SASEGT. V was pared by 3 bases and J by 5 bases, with 10 bases between. The CDR3 covers 14 residues. The CDR3 sequence: CASSEGQENEKLFF. CDR3 DNA: TGTGCCAGCAGTGAGGGGCAGGAGAATGAAAAACTGTTTTTT.

CDR3 bases: TGTGCCAGCAGCTCCCCCCCTGGCGAGAACACCGGGGAGCTGTTTTTT. It codes for CASSSPPGENTGELFF. The chain carries TRBV5-6 and TRBJ2-2; D gene ambiguous. Trimming took off 3 bases at V and 1 base at J, with 13 bases between the two ends. This CDR3 has 16 residues. Germline CDR1 is SGHDT and CDR2 is YYEEEE.

The gene calls are TRBV5-1 and TRBJ2-7, with 11 bases lining up with TRBD2. This CDR3 comprises 14 residues. V lost 4 bases, J lost 1 base, and 1 base stayed unmatched. Germline V gene data show CDR1 as SGHRS and CDR2 as YFSETQ. The CDR3 coding sequence is TGCGCCAGCAGCCCTAGCGGGAGGTCCTACGAGCAGTACTTC. Translating gives CASSPSGRSYEQYF.

The chain uses TRBV3-1 (or the pseudogene TRBV3-2) and TRBJ1-5; D call uncertain. Germline CDR1 reads LGHDT; CDR2 reads YNNKEL (reference sequence). V lost 1 base to trimming and J lost 6 bases, with 10 bases between them. The CDR3 is 14 amino acids. The CDR3 bases are TGTGCCAGCAGCCAAGGTTCGGGAGGTCAGCCCCAGCATTTT. Translated, it gives CASSQGSGGQPQHF.

The chain combines TRBV19 with TRBJ2-7; TRBD1 matches 7 bases. This CDR3 contains 14 residues. J gave up 5 bases and V 7 bases, and 11 bases lay outside the gene matches. Germline CDR1 reads LNHDA; CDR2 reads SQIVND (reference sequence). CDR3 DNA sequence: TGTGCCAGTACCCCGGGCAGGGGGTACAACGAGCAGTACTTC. Encoded protein: CASTPGRGYNEQYF.

The rearrangement links TRBV9 to TRBJ2-5; TRBD2 matches 14 bases. The trim removed 1 base at V and 3 bases at J, leaving 2 bases unmatched. Germline-derived CDR1 and CDR2 are SGDLS and YYNGEE. The CDR3 length is 16 residues. CDR3 protein: CASSVRGLAGEETQYF. As DNA, the CDR3 is TGTGCCAGCAGCGTAAGGGGACTAGCGGGAGAAGAGACCCAGTACTTC.

This clone was counted between two and nine times. This chain joins TRBV18 and TRBJ2-4; D unclear. Germline assignment: CDR1 KGHSH and CDR2 LQKENI. This CDR3 spans 13 amino acids. The germline V and J ends were trimmed by 1 base and 5 bases, with 6 bases remaining between them. Here the CDR3 DNA reads TGTGCCAGCTCACCACAGGACCAAAACATTCAGTACTTC. Protein product: CASSPQDQNIQYF.

The chain has TRBV9 and TRBJ2-1; 7 positions agree with TRBD2. CDR1 is SGDLS and CDR2 is YYNGEE in the germline V gene. This CDR3 spans 17 amino acids. Trimming cost V 0 bases and J 7 bases; bases outside gene matches: 13. In nucleotides, the CDR3 is TGTGCCAGCAGCGTAGAAGGTCGGGGAGGGCCATTAAATGAGCAGTTCTTC. Translating it yields CASSVEGRGGPLNEQFF.

The chain links TRBV7-2 to TRBJ1-1; the D gene is possibly TRBD1 (5 bases). The V gene's germline CDR1 is SGHTA and CDR2 FQGNSA. This CDR3 has 14 residues. Trimming shortened V by 5 bases and J by 1 base, and 11 bases separated the two germline ends. DNA of the CDR3: TGTGCCAGCAGCCCGGGACGGACGAACACTGAAGCTTTCTTT. Residues: CASSPGRTNTEAFF.

The genes are TRBV13 and TRBJ1-1, with D maybe TRBD1 (5 bases). The CDR3 loop spans 15 amino acids. Germline V gene sequence: CDR1 PRHDT, CDR2 FYEKMQ (reference sequence). The V gene lost 1 base and the J gene lost 1 base, with 10 bases spanning the gap. CDR3 region: CASSLEGGGNTEAFF. For the CDR3, the DNA is TGTGCCAGCAGCTTAGAGGGTGGGGGGAACACTGAAGCTTTCTTT.

This sequence joins TRBV29-1 and TRBJ2-1; no reliable D call. CDR3 length equals 16 residues. Germline CDR1 reads SQVTM; CDR2 reads ANQGSEA. The V end was cut by 6 bases, the J end by 1 base, with 19 bases between. The CDR3 sequence: CSVPHRSPRSYNEQFF. Here the CDR3 DNA reads TGCAGCGTCCCGCATCGGAGCCCGCGATCCTACAATGAGCAGTTCTTC.

This clone appeared a single time. The chain employs TRBV9 and TRBJ2-3; D is possibly TRBD1 or TRBD2 (5 bases each). CDR1 SGDLS and CDR2 YYNGEE come from the germline V gene. There are 15 residues in the CDR3. Between the trimmed V and J ends, which lost 4 bases and 1 base, there was a span of 13 bases. The CDR3 sequence is CASSPRGDGTDTQYF. CDR3 coding DNA: TGTGCCAGCAGCCCGCGAGGGGATGGCACAGATACGCAGTATTTT. Full variable domain (missing parts from reference TRBV9 and TRBJ2-3): DSGVTQTPKHLITATGQRVTLRCSPRSGDLSVYWYQQSLDQGLQFLIQYYNGEERAKGNILERFSAQQFPDLHSELNLSSLELGDSALYFCASSPRGDGTDTQYFGPGTRLTVL.

The count of this clone is one. V usage is TRBV2 and J usage is TRBJ1-4; 7 bases map to TRBD1. This CDR3 spans 13 amino acids. Trimming at V came to 8 bases and at J to 6 bases, leaving 6 bases not matched to a gene. Germline V gene lookup returns CDR1 SNHLY and CDR2 FYNNEI. CDR3 sequence (DNA): TGTGCCAGCTCTAGGGGGCGAGATGAAAAACTGTTTTTT. Translation gives CASSRGRDEKLFF.

The chain carries TRBV6-5 and TRBJ1-2; 10 positions agree with TRBD1. Germline V gives CDR1 MNHEY, CDR2 SVGAGI. The CDR3 sequence is 15 residues long. With V trimmed by 0 bases and J by 8 bases, 6 bases remained unmatched. CDR3 sequence (DNA): TGTGCCAGCAGTTACTCGGGACAGGGGTTTGGCGGCTACACCTTC. This sequence encodes CASSYSGQGFGGYTF.

This chain joins TRBV19 and TRBJ2-7, with D unclear. Looked up from germline, CDR1 is LNHDA and CDR2 is SQIVND (reference sequence). V was cut by 5 bases and J by 0 bases, with 8 bases left in between. The CDR3 extends over 13 amino acids. In DNA form, the CDR3 reads TGTGCCAGTAGTGCTGAAAACTCCTACGAGCAGTACTTC. It translates to CASSAENSYEQYF.

This chain uses TRBV5-6 with TRBJ1-2, with a weak D call TRBD1 (5 bases). Trimming removed 4 bases at V and 4 bases at J, with 14 bases between. CDR1 and CDR2 (germline): SGHDT, YYEEEE. The CDR3 covers 14 residues. In DNA form, the CDR3 reads TGTGCCAGCAGCCCCGGGGGGGGTTCCTATGGCTACACCTTC. Translated, it gives CASSPGGGSYGYTF. The whole variable domain, remainder taken from reference TRBV5-6 and TRBJ1-2, is DAGVTQSPTHLIKTRGQQVTLRCSPKSGHDTVSWYQQALGQGPQFIFQYYEEEERQRGNFPDRFSGHQFPNYSSELNVNALLLGDSALYLCASSPGGGSYGYTFGSGTRLTVV.

A single count supports this clone. CDR3: CASGNSYEQYF. In DNA form, the CDR3 reads TGTGCCAGCGGGAACTCCTACGAGCAGTACTTC. The chain combines TRBV9 with TRBJ2-7; no firm D call. Deletions cut 7 bases from V and 0 bases from J, with 5 bases between. CDR1 and CDR2 from the germline V gene are SGDLS and YYNGEE. This CDR3 is 11 amino acids long.

The rearrangement uses TRBV29-1 and TRBJ1-4; 8 bases align to TRBD1. This CDR3 region has 14 residues. V trimming: 6 bases; J trimming: 4 bases; junction bases outside the gene matches: 7. Germline CDR1 and CDR2: SQVTM and ANQGSEA. Here the CDR3 reads CSVFSTGDNEKLFF. CDR3 DNA: TGCAGCGTCTTTTCGACAGGGGATAATGAAAAACTGTTTTTT.

This chain connects TRBV5-4 to TRBJ2-2; D uncertain. Trimming took 0 bases from V and 0 from J, leaving 6 bases between them. The germline V gene encodes CDR1 SGHNT and CDR2 YYREEE (reference sequence). The CDR3 is 15 residues long. In DNA form, the CDR3 reads TGTGCCAGCAGCTTGGTAGATTCGAACACCGGGGAGCTGTTTTTT. Translation: CASSLVDSNTGELFF.

The CDR3, as DNA: TGTGCCAGTAGGCCTGAAGCGGGTTCCTACGAGCAGTACTTC. It encodes CASRPEAGSYEQYF. V gene TRBV19 combines with J gene TRBJ2-7, with D possibly being TRBD2 (6 bases). Germline V lookup: CDR1 LNHDA, CDR2 SQIVND (reference sequence). Trimming left V 6 bases short and J 1 base short, with 13 bases between. The CDR3 is made up of 14 amino acids.

The chain employs TRBV6-6 and TRBJ2-7; 10 bases fit TRBD2. Germline lookup yields CDR1 MNHNY and CDR2 SVGAGI (reference sequence). Unmatched junction bases numbered 2, after V lost 5 bases and J lost 1 base. This CDR3 spans 14 amino acids. CDR3 sequence reads: CASSKLAGSYEQYF. The CDR3 nucleotides read TGTGCCAGCAGTAAACTAGCGGGGTCCTACGAGCAGTACTTC.

The rearrangement joins TRBV3-1 (or the pseudogene TRBV3-2) to TRBJ2-7; the D call may be TRBD1 or TRBD2 (5 bases each). V lost 6 bases and J lost 2, with 11 bases in between. Germline V lookup: CDR1 LGHDT, CDR2 YNNKEL (reference sequence). CDR3 length equals 13 residues. Here the CDR3 DNA reads TGTGCCAGCAGTCCGGGACCCCCCTACGAGCAGTACTTC. This translates into CASSPGPPYEQYF.